These 10 T cell receptor beta chains originate from one sample sequenced in a study of blood T cells in healthy people across ages. Using a J-beta primer mix together with a sample-barcoded 5' primer, a second PCR was run for roughly 6 to 12 cycles. In TCRdb, the 5' RACE reads were re-called with MiXCR into one record per CDR3 protein. The repertoire holds roughly 570,000 distinct CDR3 sequences, with roughly a quarter as singletons. The specimen was blood. The receptor set was obtained from a woman in her 70s in good health.

Concerning this clonotype itself: Since a much larger clone is just one base distant, this may be a read error. This chain joins TRBV7-9 and TRBJ2-1; D is possibly TRBD1 or TRBD2 (5 bases each). The CDR3 loop spans 10 amino acids. Germline CDR1 and CDR2: SEHNR and FQNEAQ (reference sequence). V was trimmed by 6 bases and J by 8 bases, leaving 5 bases between them. The CDR3 nucleotides are TGTGCCAGCAGGGGGGATGAGCAGTTCTTC. The encoded protein is CASRGDEQFF.

This rearrangement joins TRBV11-2 to TRBJ1-2; D gene unclear. The CDR3 length is 14 residues. Trimming removed 3 bases at V and 2 bases at J, with 10 bases between. The germline V gene encodes CDR1 SGHAT and CDR2 FQNNGV. CDR3 DNA sequence: TGTGCCAGCAGCTTTAGTTCGTCCAACTATGGCTACACCTTC. Encoded protein: CASSFSSSNYGYTF.

This clonotype was seen a handful of times. J is TRBJ2-5 and V is TRBV29-1, with D possibly TRBD2 on 6 matching bases. The closer fit of TRBJ2-1 to the DNA end suggests the J call may be wrong. CDR1 and CDR2 (germline): SQVTM, ANQGSEA. This CDR3 contains 15 residues. CDR3 DNA sequence: TGCAGCGTTGTTGGCGGGGATTACCACTACAATGAGCAGTTCTTC. Amino acid sequence: CSVVGGDYHYNEQFF.

The sample holds a few counts of this clonotype. The genes are TRBV13 and TRBJ2-1; the match to TRBD2 covers 11 bases. Germline V gene lookup returns CDR1 PRHDT and CDR2 FYEKMQ (reference sequence). J lost 10 bases, V lost 1 base, and 6 bases had no gene match. The CDR3 runs 15 residues. The CDR3 spells CASSLAGLAAHEQFF. For the CDR3, the DNA is TGTGCCAGCAGCTTAGCGGGACTAGCGGCCCACGAGCAGTTCTTC. The whole variable domain, filled in from reference TRBV13 and TRBJ2-1, reads AAGVIQSPRHLIKEKRETATLKCYPIPRHDTVYWYQQGPGQDPQFLISFYEKMQSDKGSIPDRFSAQQFSDYHSELNMSSLELGDSALYFCASSLAGLAAHEQFFGPGTRLTVL.

This clonotype was detected many times. The gene calls are TRBV7-6 and TRBJ2-5; 8 bases are a match to TRBD1. The better agreement between TRBJ2-7 and the DNA end casts doubt on the J call. Germline CDR1 is SGHVS and CDR2 is FNYEAQ. The CDR3 has 14 amino acids. Written as DNA, the CDR3 is TGTGCCAGCAGCGCACGACAGGGGTTCTACGAGCAGTACTTC. This encodes CASSARQGFYEQYF.

The chain couples TRBV4-3 to TRBJ1-3; 8 bases match TRBD1. Trimming removed 4 bases from V and 0 bases from J; junction bases left unmatched: 11. The CDR3 extends over 18 amino acids. The V gene's germline CDR1 is LGHNA and CDR2 YSLEER. The CDR3 bases are TGCGCCAGCAGCCCCGGGACAGGAGCACTATACTCTGGAAACACCATATATTTT. Its translation is CASSPGTGALYSGNTIYF.

This clonotype was observed a few times. The rearrangement links TRBV19 to TRBJ2-6; D unresolved. This CDR3 has 16 amino acids. Germline CDR1 reads LNHDA; CDR2 reads SQIVND (reference sequence). V was cut by 2 bases and J by 0 bases, with 8 bases left in between. In DNA form, the CDR3 reads TGTGCCAGTAGTATAAAGAGCACCTCTGGGGCCAACGTCCTGACTTTC. It translates to CASSIKSTSGANVLTF.

The V and J genes are TRBV5-1 and TRBJ1-5; D call uncertain. Trimming stripped 2 bases from V and 2 bases from J, with 14 bases between. Germline CDR1 and CDR2: SGHRS and YFSETQ. The CDR3 consists of 16 residues. The CDR3 DNA reads as TGCGCCAGCAGCTTAGGAGGGTTACACGGCAATCAGCCCCAGCATTTT. This gives the protein CASSLGGLHGNQPQHF.

The chain combines TRBV7-9 with TRBJ2-7, with D uncertain. The CDR3 contains 13 residues. The V end lost 5 bases, the J end lost 3 bases, and 11 bases lay between the germline ends. Germline lookup yields CDR1 SEHNR and CDR2 FQNEAQ (reference sequence). The CDR3 region has the DNA TGTGCCAGCAGCCCCCTAACCATCTACGAGCAGTACTTC. It yields the protein CASSPLTIYEQYF.

This clonotype was recorded a few times. The rearrangement joins TRBV28 to TRBJ2-5, with 10 bases aligning to TRBD1. The J segment lost 4 bases and the V segment lost 7 bases, leaving 9 bases of the junction unmatched. Germline V gene lookup returns CDR1 MDHEN and CDR2 SYDVKM. The CDR3 spans 15 residues. CDR3 coding DNA: TGTGCCAGCACCCAGACAGGGGGCGGCGGAGAGACCCAGTACTTC. The encoded protein is CASTQTGGGGETQYF.